The next 22 T cell receptor beta chains were all read from a single sample in a study of T-cell reconstitution after alpha-beta-depleted transplantation in children. Unique molecular identifiers featured in how the TCRbeta library was prepared. MiXCR was run by TCRdb on the PCR reads, yielding one entry per CDR3 protein. The sample includes some 400,000 distinct CDR3 sequences, approximately 20% of them seen just once. This sample comprised PBMCs from the stem cell graft donor, obtained from the stem cell graft. The source is a human donor who donated a stem cell graft to a child with acute myeloid leukemia.

There are many counts of this clonotype. J is TRBJ2-1 and V is TRBV10-2; unclear D gene. The germline V and J ends were trimmed by 4 bases and 7 bases, with 5 bases remaining between them. The CDR3 totals 11 residues. Looked up from germline, CDR1 is WSHSY and CDR2 is SAAADI. The CDR3 region has the DNA TGCGCCAGCAGTGGGTCGAATGAGCAGTTCTTC. Translated: CASSGSNEQFF.

This clonotype was seen a few times. The chain recombines TRBV3-1 with TRBJ2-1; D remains unclear. V lost 0 bases to trimming and J lost 1 base, with 10 bases between them. The CDR3 covers 16 residues. Per the germline V gene, CDR1 is LGHDT and CDR2 is YNNKEL (reference sequence). This chain's CDR3 is CASSQDKRSSYNEQFF. DNA of the CDR3: TGTGCCAGCAGCCAAGATAAGCGATCGTCCTACAATGAGCAGTTCTTC.

This chain connects TRBV6-1 to TRBJ1-6; weak D call: TRBD1 (6 bases). Germline lookup yields CDR1 MNHNS and CDR2 SASEGT. The CDR3 has 17 amino acids. Trimming shortened V by 6 bases and J by 0 bases, and 15 bases separated the two germline ends. The CDR3 loop is CASRPGQHSSYNSPLHF. CDR3 DNA sequence: TGTGCCAGCAGGCCTGGACAGCATAGCTCCTATAATTCACCCCTCCACTTT.

V is TRBV20-1 and J is TRBJ2-3, with 7 bases that match TRBD1. The CDR3 contains 14 residues. J lost 2 bases, V lost 4 bases, and 6 bases had no gene match. Germline CDR1 reads DFQATT; CDR2 reads SNEGSKA (reference sequence). The CDR3 sequence is CSATWDSLTDTQYF. In DNA form, the CDR3 reads TGCAGTGCTACCTGGGACAGCCTCACAGATACGCAGTATTTT.

This chain uses TRBV28 with TRBJ2-1, with 8 bases lining up with TRBD2. With V trimmed by 6 bases and J by 7 bases, 14 bases remained unmatched. The CDR3 is made up of 16 amino acids. Germline V lookup: CDR1 MDHEN, CDR2 SYDVKM. The CDR3 loop is CASSPNGLAGYNEQFF. CDR3 DNA sequence: TGTGCCAGCAGCCCAAACGGACTAGCAGGATATAATGAGCAGTTCTTC.

The rearrangement joins TRBV7-3 to TRBJ2-2; TRBD1 aligns across 9 bases. CDR1 SGHTA and CDR2 FQGTGA come from the germline V gene. J gave up 8 bases and V 5 bases, and 6 bases lay outside the gene matches. The CDR3 is 14 amino acids. The CDR3 DNA reads as TGTGCCAGCAGCCGGGACAGGGCCGGAGGGGAGCTGTTTTTT. Translation: CASSRDRAGGELFF.

This chain joins TRBV5-5 and TRBJ2-7; 11 bases are shared with TRBD1. The CDR3 length is 18 residues. Germline V lookup: CDR1 SGHKS, CDR2 YYEKEE (reference sequence). The V and J ends lost 0 bases and 3 bases, in that order; junction bases with no gene match: 11. The CDR3: CASSLGADRGRGGYEQYF. In nucleotides, the CDR3 is TGTGCCAGCAGCTTGGGAGCGGACAGGGGGCGAGGGGGCTACGAGCAGTACTTC.

CDR3: CSATGSSNQPQHF. Here the CDR3 DNA reads TGCAGTGCCACCGGGTCAAGCAATCAGCCCCAGCATTTT. This rearrangement joins TRBV20-1 to TRBJ1-5; D remains unclear. Germline V gives CDR1 DFQATT, CDR2 SNEGSKA (reference sequence). Trimming took off 6 bases at V and 1 base at J, with 10 bases between the two ends. CDR3 length: 13 amino acids.

Comment on this clonotype: This sequence may be a read error, since a much larger clone differs from it by one base. The V call is TRBV2, the J call TRBJ2-7, with D hard to call. V was pared by 5 bases and J by 3 bases, with 2 bases between. Per the germline V gene, CDR1 is SNHLY and CDR2 is FYNNEI. The CDR3 contains 10 residues. Here the CDR3 reads CASSYYEQYF. DNA of the CDR3: TGTGCCAGCAGTTACTACGAGCAGTACTTC.

This clonotype has only a few counts. This chain uses TRBV7-2 with TRBJ2-5; 7 nucleotides match TRBD2. The V gene's germline CDR1 is SGHTA and CDR2 FQGNSA. This CDR3 has 15 residues. With 3 bases clipped from V and 5 bases from J, the junction kept 9 bases outside the gene matches. The CDR3 is CASSLSAGVIETQYF. The CDR3 DNA is TGTGCCAGCAGCTTGAGTGCGGGAGTTATTGAGACCCAGTACTTC.

CDR3 bases: TGCGCCAGCAGCCAACCGACTAGCGGCAAAACTGAGCAGTTCTTC. This sequence encodes CASSQPTSGKTEQFF. The chain has TRBV4-1 and TRBJ2-1, with 9 bases fitting TRBD2. In germline, CDR1 is MGHRA, CDR2 YSYEKL. Losses at the gene ends were 2 bases for V and 9 bases for J; bases not matched to a gene: 8. The CDR3 has 15 residues.

This clonotype was seen many times. This chain joins TRBV27 and TRBJ2-2, with D possibly being TRBD1 (6 bases). Germline CDR1 is MNHEY and CDR2 is SMNVEV (reference sequence). This CDR3 contains 17 residues. V lost 4 bases and J lost 6, with 21 bases in between. The CDR3 spells CASSWWGHRVGAGELFF. The CDR3 nucleotides are TGTGCCAGCAGTTGGTGGGGACACAGGGTTGGAGCCGGGGAGCTGTTTTTT.

The chain has TRBV7-3 and TRBJ2-6; D is unresolved. The CDR3 contains 15 residues. Germline V gene sequence: CDR1 SGHTA, CDR2 FQGTGA. V lost 0 bases, J lost 0 bases, and 3 bases lay in between. DNA for the CDR3: TGTGCCAGCAGCTTAACCGTCTCTGGGGCCAACGTCCTGACTTTC. It yields the protein CASSLTVSGANVLTF.

This clonotype was seen many times. The J gene is TRBJ2-1, the V gene TRBV19; a weak D match, TRBD1 (5 bases). Germline V gives CDR1 LNHDA, CDR2 SQIVND (reference sequence). V shed 3 bases and J shed 9 bases, with 12 bases lying between them. This CDR3 is 13 amino acids long. DNA of the CDR3: TGTGCCAGTAGTATCCCCAGGGTCGGTGAGCAGTTCTTC. It encodes CASSIPRVGEQFF.

This clonotype was detected only once. The junction departs from germline at one end; a sequencing error may be responsible. The V call is TRBV20-1, the J call TRBJ2-4; TRBD2 might be the D (8 bases). CDR1 and CDR2 (germline): DFQATT, SNEGSKA (reference sequence). CDR3 size: 16 residues. The CDR3 nucleotides read TGCTGTGCTCCATTCCCGGGAGGGGGCACCAAAAACATTCAGTACTTC. It yields the protein CCAPFPGGGTKNIQYF.

This clonotype was recorded a few times. This chain links TRBV27 with TRBJ1-4, with D possibly TRBD1 on 6 matching bases. V was trimmed by 6 bases and J by 8 bases, leaving 16 bases between them. CDR1 MNHEY and CDR2 SMNVEV come from the germline V gene (reference sequence). The CDR3 runs 14 residues. CDR3 amino acids: CASRVTGMGEKLFF. CDR3 nucleotide sequence: TGTGCCAGCAGGGTTACAGGGATGGGGGAAAAACTGTTTTTT. The full variable domain, in which reference TRBV27 and TRBJ1-4 provide the parts outside the CDR3, is EAQVTQNPRYLITVTGKKLTVTCSQNMNHEYMSWYRQDPGLGLRQIYYSMNVEVTDKGDVPEGYKVSRKEKRNFPLILESPSPNQTSLYFCASRVTGMGEKLFFGSGTQLSVL.

This clonotype has only one observation. The chain carries TRBV6-1 and TRBJ2-2; D is possibly TRBD2 (5 bases). With 8 bases removed from V and 1 base from J, the gap between germline ends came to 11 bases. Germline V gene data show CDR1 as MNHNS and CDR2 as SASEGT. This CDR3 has 14 amino acids. The CDR3 bases are TGTGCCAGCCTAGGACTGAAGAACACCGGGGAGCTGTTTTTT. Amino acid sequence: CASLGLKNTGELFF.

The J gene is TRBJ1-4, the V gene TRBV12-3 or TRBV12-4; weak D call: TRBD1 (6 bases). The CDR3 is 14 amino acids. Deletions cut 6 bases from V and 7 bases from J, with 15 bases between. The CDR3 bases are TGTGCCAGCAGACCGGGACAAGGGAGTGAAAAACTGTTTTTT. Protein: CASRPGQGSEKLFF.

This sequence joins TRBV30 and TRBJ2-2; the D gene is possibly TRBD2 (6 bases). The CDR3 spans 13 residues. CDR1 is GTSNPN and CDR2 is SVGIG in the germline V gene (reference sequence). V lost 6 bases, J lost 0 bases, and 8 bases lay in between. The CDR3 DNA reads as TGTGCCTGCGGGAGCTCGAACACCGGGGAGCTGTTTTTT. Its translation: CACGSSNTGELFF.

This clonotype was seen ten or more times. The rearrangement uses TRBV28 and TRBJ2-7, with D possibly being TRBD1 or TRBD2 (5 bases each). Germline CDR1 and CDR2: MDHEN and SYDVKM. V was pared by 2 bases and J by 9 bases, with 14 bases between. CDR3 length: 13 residues. CDR3 sequence (DNA): TGTGCCAGCAGTTTAGGGACGTCCCCTAGGCAGTACTTC. Its translation: CASSLGTSPRQYF.

V usage is TRBV15 and J usage is TRBJ2-7; D remains unclear. Trimming stripped 3 bases from V and 5 bases from J, with 8 bases between. This CDR3 has 12 amino acids. Germline CDR1 LNHNV, CDR2 YYDKDF (reference sequence). The CDR3 loop is CATSSVGDEQYF. CDR3 nucleotides: TGTGCCACCAGCAGCGTAGGCGACGAGCAGTACTTC.

This clonotype was counted ten times or more. The chain combines TRBV29-1 with TRBJ2-1, with D perhaps matching TRBD1 (6 bases). Per the germline V gene, CDR1 is SQVTM and CDR2 is ANQGSEA. The CDR3 runs 17 residues. V was cut by 6 bases and J by 5 bases, with 26 bases left in between. In DNA, the CDR3 is TGCAGCGTCCTAGCCTGGACGGAAAAAGGGGGTAACAATGAGCAGTTCTTC. This sequence encodes CSVLAWTEKGGNNEQFF.